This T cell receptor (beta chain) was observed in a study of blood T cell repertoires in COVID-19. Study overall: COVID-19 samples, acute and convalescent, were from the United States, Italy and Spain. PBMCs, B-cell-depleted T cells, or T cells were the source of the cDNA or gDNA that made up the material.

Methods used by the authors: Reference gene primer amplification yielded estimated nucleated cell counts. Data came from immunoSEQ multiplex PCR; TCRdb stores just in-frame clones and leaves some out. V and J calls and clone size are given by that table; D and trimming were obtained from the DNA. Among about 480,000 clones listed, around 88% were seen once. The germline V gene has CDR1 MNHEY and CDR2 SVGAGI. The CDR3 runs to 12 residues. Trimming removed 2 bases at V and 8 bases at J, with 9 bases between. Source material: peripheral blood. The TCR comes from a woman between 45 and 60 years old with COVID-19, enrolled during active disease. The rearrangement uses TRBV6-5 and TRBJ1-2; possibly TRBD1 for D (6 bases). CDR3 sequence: CASSYAGEGYTF. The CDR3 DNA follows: TGTGCCAGCAGTTACGCAGGGGAAGGCTACACCTTC.